The rows below give T cell receptor beta chains drawn from one sample of a study of glioma-infiltrating T cells after dendritic cell vaccination. Profiling relied on immunoSEQ multiplex PCR, and the TCRdb table lists in-frame clones only, not all of them. The data hold around 96,000 clones, with roughly three quarters observed a single time. The sample here was blood, taken before dendritic cell vaccination. The origin of the receptors is a human donor with glioblastoma. Both conserved end residues are part of each CDR3. Fields, in order: V gene, clone size, J gene, D gene, CDR3 length, CDR3 DNA, CDR3 protein. The D gene is left open where the match is weak. A row's size may be missing; if present it is once, few, many or a size class.

V: TRBV7-8
size: NA
J: TRBJ2-5
D: NA
length: 14
DNA: TGTGCCAGCAGCCCTATTCACCGGGGGGAGACCCAGTACTTC
CDR3: CASSPIHRGETQYF

V: TRBV29-1
size: NA
J: TRBJ1-5
D: TRBD1
length: 13
DNA: TGCAGCGTGCGACAGGGGAACGACCAGCCCCAGCATTTT
CDR3: CSVRQGNDQPQHF

V: TRBV25-1
size: NA
J: TRBJ2-3
D: NA
length: 15
DNA: TGTGCCAGCAGTGAATATGGGCGGGCCACAGATACGCAGTATTTT
CDR3: CASSEYGRATDTQYF

V: TRBV7-9
size: NA
J: TRBJ1-2
D: NA
length: 14
DNA: TGTGCCAGCAGCTTAGCTCAGGGGATCGGTGGCTACACCTTC
CDR3: CASSLAQGIGGYTF

V: TRBV6-1
size: once
J: TRBJ2-7
D: NA
length: 14
DNA: TGTGCCAGCTTACGTGACGGGGGACTCTACGAGCAGTACTTC
CDR3: CASLRDGGLYEQYF

V: TRBV9
size: NA
J: TRBJ2-5
D: TRBD2
length: 16
DNA: TGTGCCAGCAGCGTAGAGGCTAGCGGTATCCAAGAGACCCAGTACTTC
CDR3: CASSVEASGIQETQYF

V: TRBV27
size: NA
J: TRBJ1-2
D: TRBD1
length: 14
DNA: TGTGCCAGCAGTGCTCAGGGGGAAGGAGGTGGCTACACCTTC
CDR3: CASSAQGEGGGYTF

V: TRBV19
size: NA
J: TRBJ2-7
D: TRBD1
length: 15
DNA: TGTGCCAGTAGTATCTCCCCGGGACAGTCCTACGAGCAGTACTTC
CDR3: CASSISPGQSYEQYF

V: TRBV2
size: NA
J: TRBJ1-4
D: TRBD1
length: 16
DNA: TGTGCCAGCAGTTCCGACAGGGTGACAACTAATGAAAAACTGTTTTTT
CDR3: CASSSDRVTTNEKLFF

V: TRBV7-3
size: NA
J: TRBJ2-1
D: TRBD1
length: 16
DNA: TGTGCCAGCAGCCTCACCAGGGACAGCTCCTACAATGAGCAGTTCTTC
CDR3: CASSLTRDSSYNEQFF

V: TRBV7-9
size: NA
J: TRBJ1-4
D: NA
length: 14
DNA: TGTGCCAGCAGCCGGACAACAACTAATGAAAAACTGTTTTTT
CDR3: CASSRTTTNEKLFF

V: TRBV5-1
size: NA
J: TRBJ2-1
D: TRBD2
length: 18
DNA: TGCGCCAGCAGCAGGGGACTAGCGGGGGGTTCCTCCTACAATGAGCAGTTCTTC
CDR3: CASSRGLAGGSSYNEQFF

V: TRBV6-6
size: NA
J: TRBJ1-3
D: TRBD1
length: 15
DNA: TGTGCCAGCAGTGTTAAACAGGGGGCTGGAAACACCATATATTTT
CDR3: CASSVKQGAGNTIYF

V: TRBV5-4
size: NA
J: TRBJ2-7
D: TRBD1
length: 18
DNA: TGTGCCAGCAGCTTGGTTGGGTCAGGGGGTCGAATGCGGTACGAGCAGTACTTC
CDR3: CASSLVGSGGRMRYEQYF

V: TRBV5-1
size: NA
J: TRBJ1-2
D: NA
length: 13
DNA: TGCGCCAGCAGCCAGGATTTTAACTATGGCTACACCTTC
CDR3: CASSQDFNYGYTF

V: TRBV7-9
size: NA
J: TRBJ2-3
D: TRBD2
length: 16
DNA: TGTGCCAGCAGCTTCTCCCTAGCGGGGAATGAAGATACGCAGTATTTT
CDR3: CASSFSLAGNEDTQYF

V: TRBV20-1
size: NA
J: TRBJ1-1
D: NA
length: 11
DNA: TGCAGTGCCCAGACAGCCACTGAAGCTTTCTTT
CDR3: CSAQTATEAFF

V: TRBV6-5
size: NA
J: TRBJ1-1
D: NA
length: 16
DNA: TGTGCCAGCAGTTACTCTGGAAGGCGGGTGAACACTGAAGCTTTCTTT
CDR3: CASSYSGRRVNTEAFF

V: TRBV5-1
size: NA
J: TRBJ2-7
D: NA
length: 12
DNA: TGCGCCAGCAGCGAGAGCTCCTACGAGCAGTACTTC
CDR3: CASSESSYEQYF

V: TRBV25-1
size: NA
J: TRBJ2-1
D: TRBD2
length: 15
DNA: TGTGCCAGCAGTGGGACTAGCGGGGTTGGCGATGAGCAGTTCTTC
CDR3: CASSGTSGVGDEQFF

V: TRBV28
size: NA
J: TRBJ2-1
D: NA
length: 14
DNA: TGTGCCAGCAGTTTAGGGAGTCAGCTGAGTGAGCAGTTCTTC
CDR3: CASSLGSQLSEQFF

V: TRBV19
size: NA
J: TRBJ2-1
D: NA
length: 16
DNA: TGTGCCAGTAGTCCGAACGGGAATAGTAACTACAATGAGCAGTTCTTC
CDR3: CASSPNGNSNYNEQFF

V: TRBV5-1
size: NA
J: TRBJ1-1
D: NA
length: 13
DNA: TGCGCCAGCAGCGGGGACAACCAAGTCGGAGCTTTCTTT
CDR3: CASSGDNQVGAFF

V: TRBV19
size: NA
J: TRBJ1-1
D: NA
length: 11
DNA: TGTGCCAGTAGTTTAGGAGGAGGAGCTTTCTTT
CDR3: CASSLGGGAFF

V: TRBV7-7
size: NA
J: TRBJ2-2
D: TRBD1
length: 14
DNA: TGTGCTAGCAGCCGGGACAGGGGCGGCGGGGAGCTGTTTTTT
CDR3: CASSRDRGGGELFF

V: TRBV18
size: NA
J: TRBJ1-5
D: TRBD1
length: 14
DNA: TGTGCCAGCTCACCCGGGACAGGGGATCAGCCCCAGCATTTT
CDR3: CASSPGTGDQPQHF

V: TRBV6-6
size: NA
J: TRBJ1-2
D: NA
length: 13
DNA: TGTGCCAGCGCAGGGCCCCCCTTGTATGGCTACACCTTC
CDR3: CASAGPPLYGYTF

V: TRBV10-3
size: NA
J: TRBJ1-4
D: NA
length: 13
DNA: TGTGCCATCAGACCGGGAGAAAATGAAAAACTGTTTTTT
CDR3: CAIRPGENEKLFF

V: TRBV4-2
size: NA
J: TRBJ2-1
D: NA
length: 17
DNA: TGTGCCAGCAGCCAAGCGCAAGGGGGACAAAACTACAATGAGCAGTTCTTC
CDR3: CASSQAQGGQNYNEQFF

V: TRBV6-1
size: NA
J: TRBJ1-2
D: NA
length: 15
DNA: TGTGCCAGCAGTGAAGCTGATAAATGGGGAGGAGGCTACACCTTC
CDR3: CASSEADKWGGGYTF

V: TRBV13
size: few
J: TRBJ1-1
D: NA
length: 14
DNA: TGTGCCAGCAGCTTAGAGCGTGGGAGCACTGAAGCTTTCTTT
CDR3: CASSLERGSTEAFF

V: TRBV9
size: NA
J: TRBJ1-3
D: NA
length: 15
DNA: TGTGCCAGCAGCGTAGAACAGGGCTCTGGAAACACCATATATTTT
CDR3: CASSVEQGSGNTIYF

V: TRBV9
size: NA
J: TRBJ1-2
D: TRBD1
length: 15
DNA: TGTGCCAGCGGGAACCGGGACAGCCCTGGCGGGGGCTACACCTTC
CDR3: CASGNRDSPGGGYTF

V: TRBV5-1
size: NA
J: TRBJ2-1
D: NA
length: 15
DNA: TGCGCCAGCAGCTTTCGCGAGGGAATCGACAATGAGCAGTTCTTC
CDR3: CASSFREGIDNEQFF

V: TRBV7-9
size: NA
J: TRBJ2-7
D: NA
length: 15
DNA: TGTGCCAGCAGCTTCTCCCTGGGAGACTCGTACGAGCAGTACTTC
CDR3: CASSFSLGDSYEQYF

V: TRBV7-9
size: few
J: TRBJ1-4
D: NA
length: 15
DNA: TGTGCCAGCAGCTATTCTCCAGGGGTGGGTGAAAAACTGTTTTTT
CDR3: CASSYSPGVGEKLFF

V: TRBV2
size: NA
J: TRBJ1-1
D: TRBD1
length: 13
DNA: TGTGCCAGTTTGGGACAGGGGCCCATGGAAGCTTTCTTT
CDR3: CASLGQGPMEAFF

V: TRBV5-5
size: NA
J: TRBJ1-2
D: NA
length: 16
DNA: TGTGCCAGCAGCCCGCAGACAGGCATTCACCACTATGGCTACACCTTC
CDR3: CASSPQTGIHHYGYTF

V: TRBV5-1
size: NA
J: TRBJ2-5
D: TRBD1
length: 14
DNA: TGCGCCAGCAGCCCACAGGGGGCTTATGAGACCCAGTACTTC
CDR3: CASSPQGAYETQYF

V: TRBV29-1
size: NA
J: TRBJ2-3
D: TRBD2
length: 15
DNA: TGCAGCGTCGGACTAGCGGGGGAGCTCACAGATACGCAGTATTTT
CDR3: CSVGLAGELTDTQYF

V: TRBV15
size: NA
J: TRBJ2-3
D: NA
length: 11
DNA: TGTGCCACCAGCGCGGGTTACACGCAGTATTTT
CDR3: CATSAGYTQYF

V: TRBV10-3
size: NA
J: TRBJ2-1
D: NA
length: 14
DNA: TGTGCCATCAGTCTTACGACAGGGAGGAATGAGCAGTTCTTC
CDR3: CAISLTTGRNEQFF